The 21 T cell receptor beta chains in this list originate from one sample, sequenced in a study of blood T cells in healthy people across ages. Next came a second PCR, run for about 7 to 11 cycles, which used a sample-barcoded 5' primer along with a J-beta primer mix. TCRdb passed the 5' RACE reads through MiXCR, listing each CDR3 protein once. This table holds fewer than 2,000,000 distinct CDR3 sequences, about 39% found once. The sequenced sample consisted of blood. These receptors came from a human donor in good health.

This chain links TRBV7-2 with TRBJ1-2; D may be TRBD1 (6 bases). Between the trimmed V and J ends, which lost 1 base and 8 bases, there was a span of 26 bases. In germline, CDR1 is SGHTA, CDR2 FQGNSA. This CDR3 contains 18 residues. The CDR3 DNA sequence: TGTGCCAGCAGCTTAGTTACGATGGCGCTGGGGGCGGGAGAAGGCTACACCTTC. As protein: CASSLVTMALGAGEGYTF.

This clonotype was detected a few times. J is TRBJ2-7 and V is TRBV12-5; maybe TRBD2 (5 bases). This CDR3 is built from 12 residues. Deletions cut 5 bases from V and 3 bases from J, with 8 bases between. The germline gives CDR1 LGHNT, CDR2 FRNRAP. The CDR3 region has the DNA TGTGCTAGTGGTCCGGACTTCTACGAGCAGTACTTC. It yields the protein CASGPDFYEQYF.

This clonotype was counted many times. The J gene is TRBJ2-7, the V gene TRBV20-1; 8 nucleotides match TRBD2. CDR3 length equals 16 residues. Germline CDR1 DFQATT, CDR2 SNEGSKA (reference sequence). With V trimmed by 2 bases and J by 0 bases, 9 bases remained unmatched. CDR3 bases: TGCAGTGCTAGATCAGTTGGCGGGGGGAACTCCTACGAGCAGTACTTC. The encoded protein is CSARSVGGGNSYEQYF.

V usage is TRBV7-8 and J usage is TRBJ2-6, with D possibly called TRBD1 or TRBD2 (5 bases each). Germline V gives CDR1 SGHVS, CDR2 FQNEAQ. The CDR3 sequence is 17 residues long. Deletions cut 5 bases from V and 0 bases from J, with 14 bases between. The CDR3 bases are TGTGCCAGCAGCCCCCAGGGACCGAGCTCTGGGGCCAACGTCCTGACTTTC. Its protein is CASSPQGPSSGANVLTF.

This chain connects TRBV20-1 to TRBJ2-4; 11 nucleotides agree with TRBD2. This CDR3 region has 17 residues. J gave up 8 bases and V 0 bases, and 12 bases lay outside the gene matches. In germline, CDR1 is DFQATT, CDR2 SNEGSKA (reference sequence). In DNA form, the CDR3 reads TGCAGTGCTAGAGATCGAAATAGCGGGGGGGCCACGGACATTCAGTACTTC. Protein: CSARDRNSGGATDIQYF.

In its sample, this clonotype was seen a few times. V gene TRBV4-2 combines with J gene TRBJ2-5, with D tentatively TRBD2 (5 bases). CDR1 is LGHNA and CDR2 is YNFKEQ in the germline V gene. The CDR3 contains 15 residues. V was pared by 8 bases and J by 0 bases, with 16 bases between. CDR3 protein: CASRPEAANQETQYF. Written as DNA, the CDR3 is TGTGCCAGCCGTCCGGAAGCGGCGAACCAAGAGACCCAGTACTTC.

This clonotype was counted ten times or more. CDR3 protein: CASSYGGGETQYF. As DNA, the CDR3 is TGTGCCAGCAGTTACGGGGGTGGTGAGACCCAGTACTTC. The genes are TRBV6-5 and TRBJ2-5; D may be TRBD1 or TRBD2 (5 bases each). The V end was cut by 2 bases, the J end by 5 bases, with 9 bases between. The germline V gene has CDR1 MNHEY and CDR2 SVGAGI. The CDR3 has 13 amino acids.

Here the CDR3 reads CASSQASGSQYF. In DNA, the CDR3 is TGTGCCAGCAGCCAAGCCTCGGGTTCGCAGTATTTT. The chain couples TRBV3-1 to TRBJ2-3; no clear D. CDR3 length: 12 amino acids. V gave up 1 base and J gave up 10 bases, with 9 bases separating them. Germline CDR1 LGHDT, CDR2 YNNKEL (reference sequence).

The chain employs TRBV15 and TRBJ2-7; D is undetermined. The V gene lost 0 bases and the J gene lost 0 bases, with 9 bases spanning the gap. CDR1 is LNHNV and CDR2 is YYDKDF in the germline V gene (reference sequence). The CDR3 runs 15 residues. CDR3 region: CATSRDKRSSYEQYF. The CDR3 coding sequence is TGTGCCACCAGCAGAGACAAAAGGAGCTCCTACGAGCAGTACTTC.

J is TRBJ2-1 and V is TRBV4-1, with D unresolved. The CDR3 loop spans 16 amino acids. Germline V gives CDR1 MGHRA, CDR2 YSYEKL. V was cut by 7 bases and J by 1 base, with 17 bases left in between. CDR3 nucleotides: TGCGCCAGCACCAATACAGTGGAGAGGTCCTACAATGAGCAGTTCTTC. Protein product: CASTNTVERSYNEQFF.

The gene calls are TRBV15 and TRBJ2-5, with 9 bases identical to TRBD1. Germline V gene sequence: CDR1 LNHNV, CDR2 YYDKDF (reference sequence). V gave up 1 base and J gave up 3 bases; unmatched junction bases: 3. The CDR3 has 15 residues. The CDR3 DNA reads TGTGCCACCAGCAGAGGAGGGACAGGGAAAGAGACCCAGTACTTC. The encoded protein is CATSRGGTGKETQYF.

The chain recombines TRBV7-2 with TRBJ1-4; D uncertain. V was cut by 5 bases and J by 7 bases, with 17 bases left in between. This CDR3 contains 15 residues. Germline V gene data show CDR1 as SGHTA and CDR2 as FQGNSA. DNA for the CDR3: TGTGCCAGCAGCCCCCAGGCGGGGAGAGGTGAAAAACTGTTTTTT. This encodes CASSPQAGRGEKLFF.

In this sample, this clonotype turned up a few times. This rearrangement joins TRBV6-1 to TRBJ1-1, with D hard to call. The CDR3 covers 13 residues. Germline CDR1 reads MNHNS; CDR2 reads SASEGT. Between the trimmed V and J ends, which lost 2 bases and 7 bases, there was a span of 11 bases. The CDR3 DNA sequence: TGTGCCAGCAGTGAATTTTGGGGAAGTGAAGCTTTCTTT. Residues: CASSEFWGSEAFF.

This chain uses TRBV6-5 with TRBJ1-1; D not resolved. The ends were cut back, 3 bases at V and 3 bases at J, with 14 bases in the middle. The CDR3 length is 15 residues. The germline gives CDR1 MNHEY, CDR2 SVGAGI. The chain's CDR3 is CASSYSRRWDTEAFF. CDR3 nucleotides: TGTGCCAGCAGTTATTCGAGGCGTTGGGACACTGAAGCTTTCTTT.

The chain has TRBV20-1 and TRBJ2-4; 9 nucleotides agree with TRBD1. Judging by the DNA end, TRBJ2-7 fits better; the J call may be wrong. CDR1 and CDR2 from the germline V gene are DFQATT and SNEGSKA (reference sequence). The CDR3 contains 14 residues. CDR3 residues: CSARRTGGGYEQYF. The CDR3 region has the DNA TGCAGTGCAAGAAGAACAGGGGGCGGGTACGAGCAGTACTTC.

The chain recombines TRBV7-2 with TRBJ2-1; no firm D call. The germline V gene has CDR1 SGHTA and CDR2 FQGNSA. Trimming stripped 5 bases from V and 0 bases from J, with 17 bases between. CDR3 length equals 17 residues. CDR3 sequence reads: CASSARESSSSYNEQFF. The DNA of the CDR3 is TGTGCCAGCAGCGCCCGAGAGTCGTCGAGCTCCTACAATGAGCAGTTCTTC.

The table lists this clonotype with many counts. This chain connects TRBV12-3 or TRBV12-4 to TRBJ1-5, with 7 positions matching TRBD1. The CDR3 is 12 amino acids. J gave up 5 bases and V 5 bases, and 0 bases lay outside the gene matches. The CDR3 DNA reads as TGTGCCAGCAGTCAGGGGGATCAGCCCCAGCATTTT. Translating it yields CASSQGDQPQHF.

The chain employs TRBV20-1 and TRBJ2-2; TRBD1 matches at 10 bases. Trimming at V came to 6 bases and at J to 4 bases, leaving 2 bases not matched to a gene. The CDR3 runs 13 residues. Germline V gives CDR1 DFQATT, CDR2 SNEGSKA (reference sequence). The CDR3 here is CSAWDRGTGELFF. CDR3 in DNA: TGCAGTGCCTGGGACAGGGGCACCGGGGAGCTGTTTTTT.

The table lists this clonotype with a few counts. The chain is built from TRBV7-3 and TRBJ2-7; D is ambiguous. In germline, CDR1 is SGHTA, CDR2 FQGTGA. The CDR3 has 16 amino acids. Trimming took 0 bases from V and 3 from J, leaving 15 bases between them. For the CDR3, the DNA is TGTGCCAGCAGCTTAACGCCCCAGTCCCCATACTACGAGCAGTACTTC. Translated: CASSLTPQSPYYEQYF.

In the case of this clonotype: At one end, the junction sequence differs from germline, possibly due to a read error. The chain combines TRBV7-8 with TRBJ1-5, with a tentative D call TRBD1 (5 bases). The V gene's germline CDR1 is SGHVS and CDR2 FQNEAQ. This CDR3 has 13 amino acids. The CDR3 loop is CASSLSGHQPKHF. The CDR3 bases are TGTGCCAGCAGCTTATCAGGGCATCAGCCCAAGCATTTT.

CDR3 nucleotide sequence: TGTGCCAGCTCCCGTAGGAGGGAGGATCAGCCCCAGCATTTT. Translating it yields CASSRRREDQPQHF. The J gene is TRBJ1-5, the V gene TRBV18, with no clear D. CDR3 length: 14 residues. Germline loops: CDR1 KGHSH, CDR2 LQKENI. V was pared by 6 bases and J by 5 bases, with 14 bases between.